Each of the 16 T cell receptor beta chains below was sequenced from the same sample in a study of graft-versus-host responses after intestinal transplantation. Sequenced by immunoSEQ multiplex PCR; TCRdb stores in-frame clones only, minus some. The table has about 39,000 clones, about 92% seen once. Here the sequenced sample was PBMCs, taken 700 to 750 days after intestinal transplantation. All receptors derive from a human patient who received an intestinal transplant, so some T cells may come from the graft donor.

V and J are TRBV7-6 and TRBJ2-1, with unresolved D. The V gene lost 2 bases and the J gene lost 0 bases, with 11 bases spanning the gap. This CDR3 is 16 amino acids long. The germline gives CDR1 SGHVS, CDR2 FNYEAQ. The CDR3 here is CASSLWSQSSYNEQFF. In DNA, the CDR3 is TGTGCCAGCAGCTTATGGTCCCAGAGCTCCTACAATGAGCAGTTCTTC.

V gene TRBV10-3 combines with J gene TRBJ1-1, with D hard to call. Germline lookup yields CDR1 ENHRY and CDR2 SYGVKD. The CDR3 extends over 12 amino acids. Trimming cost V 7 bases and J 1 base, with 7 bases left between them. The CDR3 DNA reads as TGTGCCATCACTTCAGGGAACACTGAAGCTTTCTTT. Its translation is CAITSGNTEAFF.

The chain is built from TRBV19 and TRBJ2-2; maybe TRBD2 (6 bases). CDR3 size: 15 residues. Germline CDR1 is LNHDA and CDR2 is SQIVND (reference sequence). V lost 4 bases and J lost 6, with 15 bases in between. The chain's CDR3 is CASSTRDLGSGELFF. For the CDR3, the DNA is TGTGCCAGTAGTACGCGGGACCTGGGTTCCGGGGAGCTGTTTTTT.

This chain uses TRBV5-1 with TRBJ1-1; maybe TRBD1 (6 bases). CDR1 is SGHRS and CDR2 is YFSETQ in the germline V gene. This CDR3 has 17 residues. V was shortened by 2 bases and J by 1 base, with 18 bases between the two germline ends. DNA of the CDR3: TGCGCCAGCAGCTTCTCACCACGCTTGGGGGCGAACACTGAAGCTTTCTTT. The encoded protein is CASSFSPRLGANTEAFF.

To note about this clone: The same CDR3 can be traced to other DNA sequences in this sample. The gene calls are TRBV7-9 and TRBJ1-4; TRBD1 agrees at 7 bases. The ends lost 5 bases at V and 7 bases at J; junction bases unmatched: 10. The V gene's germline CDR1 is SEHNR and CDR2 FQNEAQ (reference sequence). This CDR3 spans 15 amino acids. The CDR3: CASSPEEGGREKLFF. The CDR3 region has the DNA TGTGCCAGCAGCCCAGAGGAAGGGGGCCGTGAAAAACTGTTTTTT.

CDR3 bases: TGCAGCGTTGACTTAGGTTTGAATGCTTTCTTT. This codes for CSVDLGLNAFF. The chain is built from TRBV29-1 and TRBJ1-1; no reliable D call. V lost 3 bases, J lost 11 bases, and 13 bases lay in between. Germline V gene lookup returns CDR1 SQVTM and CDR2 ANQGSEA. The CDR3 runs to 11 residues.

The V and J genes are TRBV6-6 and TRBJ2-2; D unresolved. Germline CDR1 MNHNY, CDR2 SVGAGI (reference sequence). V was trimmed by 6 bases and J by 1 base, leaving 9 bases between them. The CDR3 covers 14 residues. CDR3 region: CASRVTENTGELFF. Written as DNA, the CDR3 is TGTGCCAGCAGAGTGACTGAGAACACCGGGGAGCTGTTTTTT.

The gene calls are TRBV7-7 and TRBJ2-3; maybe TRBD2 (6 bases). The CDR3 runs 13 residues. CDR1 and CDR2 from the germline V gene are SSHAT and FNYEAQ (reference sequence). The germline V and J ends were trimmed by 1 base and 4 bases, with 6 bases remaining between them. This CDR3 reads CASSLGGADTQYF. CDR3 coding DNA: TGTGCCAGCAGCTTAGGGGGGGCAGATACGCAGTATTTT. Complete variable domain (other parts from reference TRBV7-7 and TRBJ2-3): GAGVSQSPRYKVTKRGQDVTLRCDPISSHATLYWYQQALGQGPEFLTYFNYEAQPDKSGLPSDRFSAERPEGSISTLTIQRTEQRDSAMYRCASSLGGADTQYFGPGTRLTVL.

The chain recombines TRBV5-5 with TRBJ1-2, with 8 bases lining up with TRBD1. V dropped 2 bases and J dropped 4; count of bases not matched to a gene: 7. Germline V CDR1 and CDR2: SGHKS, YYEKEE (reference sequence). This CDR3 spans 15 amino acids. The CDR3 reads CASSFQTGDFYGYTF. CDR3 bases: TGTGCCAGCAGCTTTCAGACAGGGGACTTCTATGGCTACACCTTC.

V is TRBV5-4 and J is TRBJ2-1; D uncertain. Trimming took off 5 bases at V and 0 bases at J, with 12 bases between the two ends. CDR1 SGHNT and CDR2 YYREEE come from the germline V gene (reference sequence). The CDR3 runs 15 residues. CDR3 sequence reads: CASSRTTSSYNEQFF. CDR3 coding DNA: TGTGCCAGCAGTCGAACAACGAGCTCCTACAATGAGCAGTTCTTC.

CDR3 nucleotide sequence: TGCGCCAGCGCGACCGGGACAGGCTCTCTCACTGAAGCTTTCTTT. Its translation is CASATGTGSLTEAFF. The rearrangement uses TRBV5-1 and TRBJ1-1; TRBD1 matches at 8 bases. Germline V gene lookup returns CDR1 SGHRS and CDR2 YFSETQ. This CDR3 comprises 15 residues. With 7 bases clipped from V and 4 bases from J, the junction kept 12 bases outside the gene matches.

This clone was observed a few times. The V and J genes are TRBV6-6 and TRBJ1-2; 8 positions agree with TRBD1. V was pared by 10 bases and J by 7 bases, with 14 bases of the junction left unmatched. Germline V CDR1 and CDR2: MNHNY, SVGAGI (reference sequence). CDR3 length: 14 amino acids. The CDR3 sequence is CATSTAGGDSGYTF. The CDR3 region has the DNA TGTGCCACCTCCACCGCAGGGGGCGACTCTGGCTACACCTTC.

This clone was observed once. This rearrangement joins TRBV7-9 to TRBJ1-5; no clear D. The CDR3 length is 14 residues. Germline loops: CDR1 SEHNR, CDR2 FQNEAQ (reference sequence). V was clipped by 1 base and J by 3 bases, with 7 bases between them. The CDR3 sequence is CASSLGTINQPQHF. In DNA form, the CDR3 reads TGTGCCAGCAGCTTAGGGACTATCAATCAGCCCCAGCATTTT. Full variable domain (missing parts from reference TRBV7-9 and TRBJ1-5): DTGVSQNPRHKITKRGQNVTFRCDPISEHNRLYWYRQTLGQGPEFLTYFQNEAQLEKSRLLSDRFSAERPKGSFSTLEIQRTEQGDSAMYLCASSLGTINQPQHFGDGTRLSIL.

This clone was observed once. This chain links TRBV29-1 with TRBJ2-1; D uncertain. CDR3 length equals 14 residues. Trimming stripped 4 bases from V and 1 base from J, with 11 bases between. Per the germline V gene, CDR1 is SQVTM and CDR2 is ANQGSEA. CDR3 residues: CSVVGSGSYNEQFF. In DNA form, the CDR3 reads TGCAGCGTTGTTGGCTCTGGGTCCTACAATGAGCAGTTCTTC.

The chain employs TRBV28 and TRBJ1-5; D is possibly TRBD1 (5 bases). Germline V gene lookup returns CDR1 MDHEN and CDR2 SYDVKM. CDR3 size: 13 residues. V lost 5 bases and J 9 bases, leaving 14 bases between the germline ends. The CDR3 DNA reads TGTGCCAGCAGTCCCCCACCGGGGGGGCCCCAGCATTTT. Protein sequence: CASSPPPGGPQHF.

This clone was detected only a few times. CDR3 amino acids: CASVTAGQKDQPQHF. CDR3 sequence (DNA): TGCGCCAGCGTGACCGCAGGGCAGAAGGATCAGCCCCAGCATTTT. V is TRBV10-1 and J is TRBJ1-5; a weak D match, TRBD1 (5 bases). CDR3 length: 15 amino acids. Germline V lookup: CDR1 WNHNN, CDR2 SYGVQD (reference sequence). V lost 8 bases and J lost 5, with 19 bases in between.